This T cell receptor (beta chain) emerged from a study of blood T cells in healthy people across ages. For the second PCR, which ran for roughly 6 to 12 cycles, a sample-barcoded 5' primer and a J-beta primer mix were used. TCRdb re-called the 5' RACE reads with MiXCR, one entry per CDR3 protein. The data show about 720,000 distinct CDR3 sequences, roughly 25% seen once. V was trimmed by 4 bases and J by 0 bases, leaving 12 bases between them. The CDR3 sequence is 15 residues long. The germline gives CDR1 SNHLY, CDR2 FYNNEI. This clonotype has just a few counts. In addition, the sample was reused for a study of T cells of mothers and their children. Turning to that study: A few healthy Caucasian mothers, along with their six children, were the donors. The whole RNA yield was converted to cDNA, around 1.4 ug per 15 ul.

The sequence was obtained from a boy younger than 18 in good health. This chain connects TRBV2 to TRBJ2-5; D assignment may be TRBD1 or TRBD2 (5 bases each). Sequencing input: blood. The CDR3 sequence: CASSGGLDYQETQYF. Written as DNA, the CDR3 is TGTGCCAGCAGTGGGGGCCTGGACTACCAAGAGACCCAGTACTTC.